The next 32 T cell receptor beta chains were all read from a single sample in a study of blood T cell repertoires in COVID-19. Libraries were prepared by immunoSEQ multiplex PCR; TCRdb keeps only in-frame clonotypes and omits some of them. The sample consists of 150,000 to 200,000 clones, more than 80% of them appearing once. Specimen: peripheral blood. The receptors were sampled from a man between 60 and 70 years old with acute or convalescent COVID-19.

The chain links TRBV7-2 to TRBJ1-5, with D possibly TRBD1 on 5 matching bases. The CDR3 covers 15 residues. V lost 1 base, J lost 7 bases, and 14 bases lay in between. The germline CDR1 and CDR2 sequences are SGHTA and FQGNSA. For the CDR3, the DNA is TGTGCCAGCAGCTTAGGGGGGAGGGGCGGACAGCCCCAGCATTTT. As protein: CASSLGGRGGQPQHF. The full variable domain, its missing parts supplied by reference TRBV7-2 and TRBJ1-5, is GAGVSQSPSNKVTEKGKDVELRCDPISGHTALYWYRQSLGQGLEFLIYFQGNSAPDKSGLPSDRFSAERTGGSVSTLTIQRTQQEDSAVYLCASSLGGRGGQPQHFGDGTRLSIL.

In its sample, this clone was seen once. The chain employs TRBV5-6 and TRBJ1-2; 8 positions agree with TRBD1. Looked up from germline, CDR1 is SGHDT and CDR2 is YYEEEE. This CDR3 has 13 residues. V lost 4 bases to trimming and J lost 7 bases; unmatched junction nucleotides: 6. The CDR3 nucleotides read TGTGCCAGCAGCCCGACAGGGGTTCGTGGCTACACCTTC. It encodes CASSPTGVRGYTF.

This clone has a handful of counts. This chain connects TRBV10-2 to TRBJ1-2, with D possibly matching TRBD1 (6 bases). The CDR3 is 16 residues long. In germline, CDR1 is WSHSY, CDR2 SAAADI. Between the trimmed V and J ends, which lost 3 bases and 7 bases, there was a span of 21 bases. CDR3 region: CASSESFGTKFSGYTF. The CDR3 nucleotides read TGCGCCAGCAGTGAAAGTTTCGGGACAAAATTTAGTGGCTACACCTTC.

The V and J genes are TRBV5-1 and TRBJ1-1; D possibly corresponds to TRBD1 (6 bases). The CDR3 consists of 15 residues. CDR1 is SGHRS and CDR2 is YFSETQ in the germline V gene. V was trimmed by 0 bases and J by 1 base, leaving 10 bases between them. The CDR3: CASSLEATGNTEAFF. The CDR3 nucleotides are TGCGCCAGCAGCTTGGAGGCGACAGGGAACACTGAAGCTTTCTTT.

This rearrangement joins TRBV18 to TRBJ2-7; perhaps TRBD1 as D (5 bases). The germline V and J ends were trimmed by 1 base and 5 bases, with 9 bases remaining between them. This CDR3 contains 13 residues. The V gene's germline CDR1 is KGHSH and CDR2 LQKENI. In DNA, the CDR3 is TGTGCCAGCTCACCACTGGTAGGGGACGAGCAGTACTTC. Encoded protein: CASSPLVGDEQYF.

This chain uses TRBV11-2 with TRBJ1-4; D ambiguous. V shed 1 base and J shed 5 bases, with 8 bases lying between them. The germline gives CDR1 SGHAT, CDR2 FQNNGV. The CDR3 spans 14 residues. Written as DNA, the CDR3 is TGTGCCAGCAGCTTAGCGACGGGGAATGAAAAACTGTTTTTT. It encodes CASSLATGNEKLFF.

The rearrangement joins TRBV10-2 to TRBJ1-5; D unresolved. The CDR3 is made up of 14 amino acids. V dropped 4 bases and J dropped 0 bases, with 7 bases sitting between them. Germline-derived CDR1 and CDR2 are WSHSY and SAAADI. The CDR3 nucleotides read TGCGCCAGCAGTGGTCTCAGTAGCAATCAGCCCCAGCATTTT. Translating gives CASSGLSSNQPQHF.

The genes are TRBV5-1 and TRBJ1-2; 10 nucleotides align to TRBD1. The CDR3 sequence is 16 residues long. J gave up 2 bases and V 3 bases, and 7 bases lay outside the gene matches. CDR1 and CDR2 from the germline V gene are SGHRS and YFSETQ. CDR3 sequence (DNA): TGCGCCAGCAGCTCGTCCGGGACAGGGGCAAACTATGGCTACACCTTC. Its protein is CASSSSGTGANYGYTF.

This clone came up once. The chain has TRBV19 and TRBJ2-2; 7 positions agree with TRBD1. This CDR3 has 16 amino acids. V lost 1 base to trimming and J lost 3 bases; unmatched junction nucleotides: 5. Per the germline V gene, CDR1 is LNHDA and CDR2 is SQIVND (reference sequence). The CDR3 DNA reads as TGTGCCAGTAGTATAGGGGACAGTATTTACACCGGGGAGCTGTTTTTT. This encodes CASSIGDSIYTGELFF.

The chain carries TRBV18 and TRBJ1-1, with 7 positions matching TRBD1. The CDR3 consists of 16 residues. Per the germline V gene, CDR1 is KGHSH and CDR2 is LQKENI. The junction had 10 bases not matched to a gene; V was cut back by 6 bases and J by 0 bases. Here the CDR3 reads CASSPDRVRMNTEAFF. CDR3 sequence (DNA): TGTGCCAGCTCGCCTGACAGGGTGAGAATGAACACTGAAGCTTTCTTT.

This clone has just a few counts. V usage is TRBV19 and J usage is TRBJ1-6; D uncertain. The CDR3 is 18 amino acids. The V and J ends lost 4 bases and 0 bases respectively, with 16 bases between them. Germline CDR1 reads LNHDA; CDR2 reads SQIVND (reference sequence). CDR3 in amino acids: CASSNSWAESSYNSPLHF. DNA of the CDR3: TGTGCCAGTAGTAATTCTTGGGCAGAAAGCTCCTATAATTCACCCCTCCACTTT.

The CDR3 protein is CASIRRGRNTGELFF. The CDR3 DNA reads as TGTGCCAGCATCCGGCGGGGGCGGAACACCGGGGAGCTGTTTTTT. V and J are TRBV7-2 and TRBJ2-2; D is possibly TRBD2 (7 bases). Per the germline V gene, CDR1 is SGHTA and CDR2 is FQGNSA. The CDR3 runs to 15 residues. Trimming left V 7 bases short and J 1 base short, with 13 bases between.

The V call is TRBV5-1, the J call TRBJ2-1, with TRBD2 as a possible D gene (6 bases). V was trimmed by 5 bases and J by 5 bases, leaving 11 bases between them. Germline loops: CDR1 SGHRS, CDR2 YFSETQ. CDR3 length equals 13 residues. The CDR3 sequence is CASSWGLNNEQFF. The CDR3 DNA reads TGCGCCAGCAGTTGGGGACTCAACAATGAGCAGTTCTTC.

The J gene is TRBJ1-5, the V gene TRBV6-2 or TRBV6-3; TRBD1 might be the D (5 bases). V lost 3 bases and J lost 10, with 10 bases in between. CDR3 length: 12 amino acids. Germline V gene lookup returns CDR1 MNHEY and CDR2 SVGEGT. The CDR3 loop is CASSYRGGPQHF. The DNA for the CDR3 is TGTGCCAGCAGTTATAGGGGCGGCCCCCAGCATTTT.

The V gene is TRBV5-8, the J gene TRBJ1-1; 7 nucleotides match TRBD1. The CDR3 sequence is 14 residues long. V lost 4 bases and J lost 5; bases outside the gene matches: 8. From germline, CDR1 is SGHTS and CDR2 YDEGEE. CDR3 sequence reads: CASSNSDRRTEAFF. DNA for the CDR3: TGTGCCAGCAGCAACTCGGACAGGCGGACTGAAGCTTTCTTT.

This sequence joins TRBV21-1 and TRBJ2-2; TRBD1, as called in the table, went unchecked against the DNA. TRBV21-1 is labeled a pseudogene. This CDR3 comprises 17 residues. The CDR3 DNA follows: TGTGCCAGCAGCATGTCGCGACAGGGAATTTTCACCGGGGAGCTGTTTTTT. Translated, it gives CASSMSRQGIFTGELFF.

This clone was detected a few times. J is TRBJ1-2 and V is TRBV28, with D possibly being TRBD1 (6 bases). V lost 4 bases, J lost 2 bases, and 8 bases lay in between. Germline loops: CDR1 MDHEN, CDR2 SYDVKM. The CDR3 length is 13 residues. CDR3 DNA sequence: TGTGCCAGCAGTTACGACAGGAACTATGGCTACACCTTC. This sequence encodes CASSYDRNYGYTF.

The rearrangement links TRBV6-6 to TRBJ2-7; 11 nucleotides align to TRBD1. CDR1 is MNHNY, CDR2 SVGAGI, per germline (reference sequence). This CDR3 spans 15 amino acids. With 5 bases clipped from V and 3 bases from J, the junction kept 6 bases outside the gene matches. CDR3 nucleotides: TGTGCCAGCAGTCCTCCGGGACAGGGGGTCTACGAGCAGTACTTC. This gives the protein CASSPPGQGVYEQYF.

This chain connects TRBV6-2 or TRBV6-3 to TRBJ2-1; 13 bases agree with TRBD2. Losses at the gene ends were 2 bases for V and 9 bases for J; bases not matched to a gene: 10. The CDR3 spans 17 residues. CDR1 MNHEY and CDR2 SVGEGT come from the germline V gene. This chain's CDR3 is CASSYPTSGTSGVEQFF. CDR3 sequence (DNA): TGTGCCAGCAGTTACCCGACCTCCGGGACTAGCGGGGTTGAGCAGTTCTTC.

This sequence joins TRBV4-3 and TRBJ2-5; no clear D gene. This CDR3 comprises 12 residues. Germline V CDR1 and CDR2: LGHNA, YSLEER. Trimming took off 0 bases at V and 5 bases at J, with 4 bases between the two ends. Here the CDR3 DNA reads TGCGCCAGCAGCCAAGAGAGGGAGACCCAGTACTTC. Amino acids: CASSQERETQYF.

This chain connects TRBV4-1 to TRBJ2-2; TRBD2 matches at 10 bases. V shed 1 base, J shed 5 bases, and the junction held 1 base outside the gene matches. The CDR3 consists of 15 residues. Looked up from germline, CDR1 is MGHRA and CDR2 is YSYEKL. CDR3 coding DNA: TGCGCCAGCAGCCAAGTACTAGCGGGGACCGGGGAGCTGTTTTTT. It encodes CASSQVLAGTGELFF.

CDR3 sequence: CASRDRTNYGYTF. The CDR3 bases are TGTGCCAGCAGGGACAGGACTAACTATGGCTACACCTTC. V and J are TRBV6-5 and TRBJ1-2; 7 bases match TRBD1. The CDR3 runs to 13 residues. Germline values: CDR1 MNHEY, CDR2 SVGAGI. Unmatched junction bases numbered 1, after V lost 6 bases and J lost 0 bases.

Written as DNA, the CDR3 is TGTGCCAGTAGTATAGATACTTTGGCCGGGACAGGCTCCTACGAGCAGTACTTC. It encodes CASSIDTLAGTGSYEQYF. V gene TRBV19 combines with J gene TRBJ2-7; 8 bases fit TRBD1. The germline V gene encodes CDR1 LNHDA and CDR2 SQIVND (reference sequence). J was trimmed by 0 bases and V by 0 bases; bases with no gene match: 10. This CDR3 has 18 residues.

This clone was observed once. The genes are TRBV7-9 and TRBJ2-2; D gene ambiguous. Per germline, CDR1 SEHNR and CDR2 FQNEAQ (reference sequence). The CDR3 length is 13 residues. Deletions cut 0 bases from V and 8 bases from J, with 7 bases between. This CDR3 reads CASSLARFGELFF. In nucleotides, the CDR3 is TGTGCCAGCAGCTTAGCGCGGTTTGGGGAGCTGTTTTTT.

V is TRBV9 and J is TRBJ2-1; D uncertain. The CDR3 contains 15 residues. Per germline, CDR1 SGDLS and CDR2 YYNGEE. V was clipped by 0 bases and J by 2 bases, with 9 bases between them. The CDR3 here is CASSVGRGAYNEQFF. DNA for the CDR3: TGTGCCAGCAGCGTAGGGAGAGGCGCCTACAATGAGCAGTTCTTC.

This chain uses TRBV5-1 with TRBJ1-1, with D possibly TRBD1 on 5 matching bases. This CDR3 is built from 13 residues. V lost 3 bases to trimming and J lost 3 bases, with 9 bases between them. Germline loops: CDR1 SGHRS, CDR2 YFSETQ. CDR3 sequence: CASSWRGDTEAFF. The CDR3 bases are TGCGCCAGCAGCTGGCGGGGGGACACTGAAGCTTTCTTT.

The V call is TRBV4-1, the J call TRBJ2-2; 10 nucleotides line up with TRBD1. There are 16 residues in the CDR3. The V gene end was trimmed by 3 bases and the J gene end by 4 bases; junction bases not matched to a gene: 5. CDR1 is MGHRA and CDR2 is YSYEKL in the germline V gene. As DNA, the CDR3 is TGCGCCAGCAGCCAGCGGACAGGGGGGCCCACCGGGGAGCTGTTTTTT. Its translation is CASSQRTGGPTGELFF.

The rearrangement uses TRBV6-4 and TRBJ2-2; 9 nucleotides agree with TRBD1. This CDR3 has 18 residues. V was pared by 6 bases and J by 0 bases, with 11 bases of the junction left unmatched. Germline loops: CDR1 MRHNA, CDR2 SNTAGT. The DNA of the CDR3 is TGTGCCAGCAGGGGACAGGGATGGATAGTGACGAACACCGGGGAGCTGTTTTTT. Its protein product is CASRGQGWIVTNTGELFF.

The genes are TRBV20-1 and TRBJ1-2, with TRBD1 as a possible D gene (6 bases). The length of the CDR3 is 13 residues. The V gene lost 3 bases and the J gene lost 8 bases, with 16 bases spanning the gap. The germline CDR1 and CDR2 sequences are DFQATT and SNEGSKA (reference sequence). The CDR3 DNA follows: TGCAGTGCTAGTCGGGACAAAATATGGGGCTACACCTTC. Amino acids: CSASRDKIWGYTF.

The genes are TRBV19 and TRBJ1-1, with D possibly matching TRBD1 (5 bases). This CDR3 has 14 amino acids. The ends were cut back, 3 bases at V and 0 bases at J, with 8 bases in the middle. CDR1 is LNHDA, CDR2 SQIVND, per germline (reference sequence). As DNA, the CDR3 is TGTGCCAGTAGTATGAACAGGTTGAACACTGAAGCTTTCTTT. Translated: CASSMNRLNTEAFF.

V and J are TRBV7-8 and TRBJ2-3; D gene uncertain. Looked up from germline, CDR1 is SGHVS and CDR2 is FQNEAQ. V lost 3 bases and J 3 bases, leaving 10 bases between the germline ends. CDR3 length: 14 residues. The CDR3 DNA reads TGTGCCAGCAGCTTCGGTCGGGTAACAGATACGCAGTATTTT. Translated: CASSFGRVTDTQYF.

The rearrangement joins TRBV6-4 to TRBJ2-7; D perhaps matches TRBD2 (5 bases). The CDR3 extends over 15 amino acids. Germline lookup yields CDR1 MRHNA and CDR2 SNTAGT. V was shortened by 6 bases and J by 4 bases, with 19 bases between the two germline ends. For the CDR3, the DNA is TGTGCCAGCAGGGTAGCGCCAGGTCCTTCGTACGAGCAGTACTTC. It is translated as CASRVAPGPSYEQYF.